What follows describes a single TCR beta chain. In the original analysis: Amplified reference gene primers provided the basis for estimating nucleated cell counts. TCRdb's table, derived via immunoSEQ multiplex PCR, lists solely in-frame clones and lacks some. V and J calls and clone size are given by that table; D and trimming were obtained from the DNA. The sample contains 100,000 to 150,000 clones, about 89% of which appear only once. CDR3 length: 16 residues. CDR1 SGDLS and CDR2 YYNGEE come from the germline V gene. V lost 4 bases and J lost 2; bases outside the gene matches: 4. The source of the sample is a study of blood T cell repertoires in COVID-19. The overall study: The United States, Italy and Spain were the sources of the acute and convalescent COVID-19 samples.

The sample taken for sequencing was peripheral blood. The TCR sequence derives from an older woman with acute or convalescent COVID-19. The genes are TRBV9 and TRBJ2-6; 9 bases are shared with TRBD1. The CDR3 nucleotides are TGTGCCAGCAGCACCAGACAGGGGGCTGGGGCCAACGTCCTGACTTTC. Translation: CASSTRQGAGANVLTF.